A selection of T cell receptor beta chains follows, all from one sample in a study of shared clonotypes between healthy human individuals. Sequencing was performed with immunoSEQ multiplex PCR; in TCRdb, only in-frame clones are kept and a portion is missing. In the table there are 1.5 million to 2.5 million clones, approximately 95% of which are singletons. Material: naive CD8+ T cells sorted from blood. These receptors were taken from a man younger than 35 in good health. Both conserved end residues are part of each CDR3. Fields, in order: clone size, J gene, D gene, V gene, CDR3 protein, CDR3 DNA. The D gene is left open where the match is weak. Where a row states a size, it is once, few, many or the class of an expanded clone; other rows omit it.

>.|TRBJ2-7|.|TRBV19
CASSAGNTYEQYF
TGTGCCAGTAGTGCCGGGAACACCTACGAGCAGTACTTC
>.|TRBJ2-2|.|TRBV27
CASSFSGAGELFF
TGTGCCAGCAGTTTCTCAGGGGCCGGGGAGCTGTTTTTT
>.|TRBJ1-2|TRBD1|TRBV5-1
CASSLAQGANNGYTF
TGCGCCAGCAGCCTCGCTCAGGGGGCAAACAATGGCTACACCTTC
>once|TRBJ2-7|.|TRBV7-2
CASSLPQYEQYF
TGTGCCAGCAGCCTCCCACAATACGAGCAGTACTTC
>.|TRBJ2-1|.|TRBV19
CASSIGYNEQFF
TGTGCCAGTAGTATAGGGTATAATGAGCAGTTCTTC
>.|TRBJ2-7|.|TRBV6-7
CASFLGGGHCEQYF
TGTGCCAGCTTTCTGGGAGGGGGCCACTGCGAGCAGTACTTC
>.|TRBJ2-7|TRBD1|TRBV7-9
CASSSSGTADYEQYF
TGTGCCAGCAGCTCATCCGGGACAGCAGATTACGAGCAGTACTTC
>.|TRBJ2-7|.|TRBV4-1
CASSLTDSYEQYF
TGCGCCAGCAGCCTTACGGACAGCTACGAGCAGTACTTC
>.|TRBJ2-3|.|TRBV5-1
CASNSNVGPDTQYF
TGCGCCAGCAATTCGAATGTAGGGCCAGATACGCAGTATTTT
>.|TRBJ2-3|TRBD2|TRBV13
CASSPGLAGGVEDTQYF
TGTGCCAGCAGCCCGGGACTAGCGGGAGGAGTTGAAGATACGCAGTATTTT
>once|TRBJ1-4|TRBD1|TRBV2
CASSEVKGQAEKLFF
TGTGCCAGCAGTGAAGTGAAAGGACAGGCGGAAAAACTGTTTTTT
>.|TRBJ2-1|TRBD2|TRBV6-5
CASSKGLAASNEQFF
TGTGCCAGCAGCAAGGGACTAGCTGCCTCCAATGAGCAGTTCTTC
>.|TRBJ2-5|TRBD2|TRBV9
CASSAAGGTETQYF
TGTGCCAGCAGCGCAGCGGGGGGGACAGAGACCCAGTACTTC
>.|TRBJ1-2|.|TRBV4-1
CASSQAAGTGGLGYTF
TGCGCCAGCAGCCAAGCCGCCGGTACAGGAGGGTTGGGCTACACCTTC
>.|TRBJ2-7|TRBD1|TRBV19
CASSVGWTGGADEQYF
TGTGCCAGTAGTGTGGGCTGGACAGGGGGCGCCGACGAGCAGTACTTC
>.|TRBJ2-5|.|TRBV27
CASSIQRESETQYF
TGTGCCAGCAGTATACAGAGGGAGAGCGAGACCCAGTACTTC
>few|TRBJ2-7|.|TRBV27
CASSPYGSYEQYF
TGTGCCAGCAGTCCCTACGGCTCCTACGAGCAGTACTTC
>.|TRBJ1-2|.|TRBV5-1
CASSLTPQGPQDGYTF
TGCGCCAGCAGCTTAACGCCCCAGGGACCTCAGGATGGCTACACCTTC
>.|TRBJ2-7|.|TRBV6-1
CASSEGLMFYEQYF
TGTGCCAGCAGTGAAGGACTGATGTTTTACGAGCAGTACTTC
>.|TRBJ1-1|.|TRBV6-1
CATKDRPSLNTEAFF
TGTGCCACCAAGGACAGACCTTCCCTGAACACTGAAGCTTTCTTT
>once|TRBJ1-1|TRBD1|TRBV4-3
CASSQDGGQGDDTEAFF
TGCGCCAGCAGCCAAGATGGCGGACAGGGGGATGATACTGAAGCTTTCTTT
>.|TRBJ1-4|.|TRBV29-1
CSVEVRGSPLEKLFF
TGCAGCGTTGAAGTCCGGGGCTCCCCCCTTGAAAAACTGTTTTTT
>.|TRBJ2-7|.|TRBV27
CASSHGRTAYEQYF
TGTGCCAGCAGCCACGGACGGACCGCCTACGAGCAGTACTTC
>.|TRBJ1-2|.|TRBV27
CASSLLEEPRLNYGYTF
TGTGCCAGCAGTTTATTGGAAGAACCACGATTGAACTATGGCTACACCTTC
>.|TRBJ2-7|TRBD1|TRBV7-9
CASSHLGTGVGEQYF
TGTGCCAGCAGCCATCTCGGGACAGGGGTCGGGGAGCAGTACTTC
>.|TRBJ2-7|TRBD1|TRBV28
CASSRIGQGAWHEQYF
TGTGCCAGCAGCCGAATAGGGCAGGGGGCATGGCACGAGCAGTACTTC
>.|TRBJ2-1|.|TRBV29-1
CSVELELPPNEQFF
TGCAGCGTTGAGTTAGAACTACCGCCCAATGAGCAGTTCTTC
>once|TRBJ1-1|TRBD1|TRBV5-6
CASSLGPGQGMTEAFF
TGTGCCAGCAGCTTGGGTCCGGGACAGGGAATGACTGAAGCTTTCTTT
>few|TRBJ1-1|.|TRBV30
CAWSSTVDMRTEAFF
TGTGCCTGGAGTTCGACAGTAGACATGCGGACTGAAGCTTTCTTT
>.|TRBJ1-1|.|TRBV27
CASSSGAEAFF
TGTGCCAGCAGTTCAGGCGCTGAAGCTTTCTTT
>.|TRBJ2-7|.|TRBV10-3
CAIRGLGLKTYEQYF
TGTGCCATCAGGGGGTTGGGCCTAAAGACCTACGAGCAGTACTTC
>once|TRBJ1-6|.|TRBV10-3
CAISEGDSPLHF
TGTGCCATCAGTGAGGGGGATTCACCCCTCCACTTT
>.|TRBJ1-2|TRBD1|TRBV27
CASRPQSEGTAFDTF
TGTGCCAGCCGTCCTCAATCAGAAGGGACAGCGTTTGACACCTTC
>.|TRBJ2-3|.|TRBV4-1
CASSQEQRSFTDTQYF
TGCGCCAGCAGCCAAGAACAAAGAAGCTTCACAGATACGCAGTATTTT
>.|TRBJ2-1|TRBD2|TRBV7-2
CASTSGEVPYNEQFF
TGTGCCAGCACCAGCGGGGAGGTCCCCTACAATGAGCAGTTCTTC
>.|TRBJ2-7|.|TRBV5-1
CASSLSPGTGAFEQYF
TGCGCCAGCAGCCTGAGCCCCGGGACGGGGGCGTTCGAGCAGTACTTC
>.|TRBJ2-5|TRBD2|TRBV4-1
CASSQATTSGETQYF
TGCGCCAGCAGCCAAGCAACGACTAGCGGGGAGACCCAGTACTTC
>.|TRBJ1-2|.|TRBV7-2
CASSPTGAGTGGYTF
TGTGCCAGCAGCCCCACCGGTGCAGGTACTGGAGGCTACACCTTC
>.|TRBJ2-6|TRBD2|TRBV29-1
CSVEGGLAESSGANVLTF
TGCAGCGTTGAAGGGGGACTAGCGGAGAGCTCTGGGGCCAACGTCCTGACTTTC
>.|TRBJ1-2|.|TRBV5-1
CASTGAMDYGYTF
TGCGCCAGCACAGGGGCAATGGACTATGGCTACACCTTC
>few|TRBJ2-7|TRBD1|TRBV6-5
CASSYGTDYEQYF
TGTGCCAGCAGTTACGGGACAGACTACGAGCAGTACTTC
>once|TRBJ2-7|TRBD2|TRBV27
CASSQTSGGVRVEQYF
TGTGCCAGCAGTCAAACTAGCGGGGGGGTTCGGGTCGAGCAGTACTTC
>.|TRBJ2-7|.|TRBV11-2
CASSLDPAEGNYEQYF
TGTGCCAGCAGCTTAGATCCCGCGGAGGGAAACTACGAGCAGTACTTC
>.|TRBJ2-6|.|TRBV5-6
CASSVSGSGANVLTF
TGTGCCAGCAGCGTAAGCGGCTCTGGGGCCAACGTCCTGACTTTC
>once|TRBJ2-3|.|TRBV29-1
CSVEDPRGTDTQYF
TGCAGCGTTGAAGATCCGCGAGGCACAGATACGCAGTATTTT
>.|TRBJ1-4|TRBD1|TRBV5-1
CASSLAGTGKEEKLFF
TGCGCCAGCAGCTTGGCGGGGACAGGGAAGGAGGAAAAACTGTTTTTT
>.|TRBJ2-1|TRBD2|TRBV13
CASSLPREGRDNEQFF
TGTGCCAGCAGCTTACCGCGGGAGGGCCGGGACAATGAGCAGTTCTTC
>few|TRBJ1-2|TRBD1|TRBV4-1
CASSQVVTGTYYGYTF
TGCGCCAGCAGCCAAGTGGTGACAGGGACTTACTATGGCTACACCTTC
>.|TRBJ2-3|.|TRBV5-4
CASSSGDTQYF
TGTGCCAGCAGCTCGGGGGATACGCAGTATTTT
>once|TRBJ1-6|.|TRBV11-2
CASSLDQARPHNSPLHF
TGTGCCAGCAGCTTAGATCAGGCGCGCCCTCATAATTCACCCCTCCACTTT